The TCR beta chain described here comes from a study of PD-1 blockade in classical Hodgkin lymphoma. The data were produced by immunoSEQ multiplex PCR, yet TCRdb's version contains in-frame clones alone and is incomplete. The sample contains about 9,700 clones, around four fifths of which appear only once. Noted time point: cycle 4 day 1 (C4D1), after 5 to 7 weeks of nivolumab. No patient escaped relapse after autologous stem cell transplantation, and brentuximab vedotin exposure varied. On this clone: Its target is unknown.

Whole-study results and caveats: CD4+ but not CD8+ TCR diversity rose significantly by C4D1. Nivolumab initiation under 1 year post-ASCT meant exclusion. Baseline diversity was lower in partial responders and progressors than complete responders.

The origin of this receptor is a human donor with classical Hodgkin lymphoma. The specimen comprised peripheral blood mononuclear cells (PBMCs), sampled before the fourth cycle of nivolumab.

The CDR3 sequence is CASSLTSGGYNEQFF. The CDR3 coding sequence is TGTGCCAGCAGTCTGACTAGCGGGGGGTACAATGAGCAGTTCTTC. V and J are TRBV9 and TRBJ2-1; 13 positions match TRBD2. The V gene's germline CDR1 is SGDLS and CDR2 YYNGEE. The CDR3 has 15 amino acids. With V trimmed by 5 bases and J by 4 bases, 3 bases remained unmatched.